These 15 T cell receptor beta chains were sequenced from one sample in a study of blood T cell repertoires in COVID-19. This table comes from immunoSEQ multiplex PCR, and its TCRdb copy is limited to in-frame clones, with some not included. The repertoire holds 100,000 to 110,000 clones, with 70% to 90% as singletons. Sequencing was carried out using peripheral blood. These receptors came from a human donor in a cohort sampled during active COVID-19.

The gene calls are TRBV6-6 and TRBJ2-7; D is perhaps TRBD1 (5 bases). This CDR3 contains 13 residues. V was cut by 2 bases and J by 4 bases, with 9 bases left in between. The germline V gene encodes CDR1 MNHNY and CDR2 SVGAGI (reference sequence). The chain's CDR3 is CASSYDRGYEQYF. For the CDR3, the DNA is TGTGCCAGCAGTTACGACAGAGGATACGAGCAGTACTTC.

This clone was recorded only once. The CDR3: CASSLKGAGAVPSYNEQFF. As DNA, the CDR3 is TGTGCCAGCAGCCTCAAGGGGGCCGGCGCGGTTCCTTCCTACAATGAGCAGTTCTTC. V gene TRBV3-1 (or the pseudogene TRBV3-2) combines with J gene TRBJ2-1; 7 bases are shared with TRBD1. V shed 4 bases, J shed 1 base, and the junction held 16 bases outside the gene matches. CDR1 LGHDT and CDR2 YNNKEL come from the germline V gene (reference sequence). CDR3 length: 19 residues.

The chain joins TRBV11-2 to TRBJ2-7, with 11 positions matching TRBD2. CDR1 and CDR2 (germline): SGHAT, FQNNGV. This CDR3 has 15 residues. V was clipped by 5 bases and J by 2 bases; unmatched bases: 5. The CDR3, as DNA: TGTGCCAGCAGCCAGGGACTAGCGGCAGCCTACGAGCAGTACTTC. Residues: CASSQGLAAAYEQYF.

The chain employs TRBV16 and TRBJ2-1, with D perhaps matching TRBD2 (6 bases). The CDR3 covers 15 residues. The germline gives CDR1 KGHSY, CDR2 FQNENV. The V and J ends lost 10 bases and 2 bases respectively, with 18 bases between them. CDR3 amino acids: CANKHGRDPYNEQFF. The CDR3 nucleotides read TGTGCCAACAAACATGGGCGGGACCCCTACAATGAGCAGTTCTTC.

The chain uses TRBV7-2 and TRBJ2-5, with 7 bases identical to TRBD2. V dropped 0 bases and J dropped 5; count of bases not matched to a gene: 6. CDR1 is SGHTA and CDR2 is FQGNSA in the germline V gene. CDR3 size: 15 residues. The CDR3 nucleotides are TGTGCCAGCAGCTTAGCGGGGACGGGGGGTGAGACCCAGTACTTC. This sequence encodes CASSLAGTGGETQYF.

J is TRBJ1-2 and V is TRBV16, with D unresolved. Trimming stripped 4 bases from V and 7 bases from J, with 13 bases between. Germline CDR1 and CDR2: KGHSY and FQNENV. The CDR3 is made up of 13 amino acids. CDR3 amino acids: CASSPSPRVGYTF. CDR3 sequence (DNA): TGTGCCAGCAGCCCCAGTCCTCGGGTTGGCTACACCTTC.

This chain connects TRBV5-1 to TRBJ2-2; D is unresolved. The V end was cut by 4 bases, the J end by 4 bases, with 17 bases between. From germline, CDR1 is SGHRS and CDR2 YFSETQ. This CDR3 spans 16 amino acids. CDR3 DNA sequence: TGCGCCAGCAGCCCGACCGGGTCCAAAGTCACCGGGGAGCTGTTTTTT. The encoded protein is CASSPTGSKVTGELFF.

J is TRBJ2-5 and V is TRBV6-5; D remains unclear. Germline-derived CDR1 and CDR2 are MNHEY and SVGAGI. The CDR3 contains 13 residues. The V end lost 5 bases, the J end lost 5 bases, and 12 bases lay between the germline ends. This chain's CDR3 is CASSRPGAETQYF. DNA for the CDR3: TGTGCCAGCAGTCGACCGGGTGCGGAGACCCAGTACTTC.

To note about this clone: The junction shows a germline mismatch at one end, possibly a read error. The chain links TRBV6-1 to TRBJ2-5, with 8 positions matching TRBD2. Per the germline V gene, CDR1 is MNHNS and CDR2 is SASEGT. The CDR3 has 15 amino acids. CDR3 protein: CASREGVAGSQTQYF. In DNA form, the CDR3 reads TGTGCCAGCAGAGAAGGGGTAGCGGGGAGTCAGACCCAGTACTTC.

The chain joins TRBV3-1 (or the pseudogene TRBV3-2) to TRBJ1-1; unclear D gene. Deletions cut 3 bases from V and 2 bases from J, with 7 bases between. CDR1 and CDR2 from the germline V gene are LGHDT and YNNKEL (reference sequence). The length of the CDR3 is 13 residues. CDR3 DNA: TGTGCCAGCAGCCACGTTAAAAACACTGAAGCTTTCTTT. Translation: CASSHVKNTEAFF.

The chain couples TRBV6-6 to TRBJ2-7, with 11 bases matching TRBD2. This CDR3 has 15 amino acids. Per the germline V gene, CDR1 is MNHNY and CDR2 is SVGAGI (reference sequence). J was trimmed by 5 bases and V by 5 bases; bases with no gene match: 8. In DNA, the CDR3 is TGTGCCAGCAGTCAACTAGCGGGAGTTCCCCACGAGCAGTACTTC. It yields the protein CASSQLAGVPHEQYF.

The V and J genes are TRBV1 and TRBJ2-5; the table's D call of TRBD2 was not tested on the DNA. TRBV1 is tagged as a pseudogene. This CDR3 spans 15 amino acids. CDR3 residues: CTSSQTAGGLETQYF. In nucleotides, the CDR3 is TGCACCAGCAGCCAGACAGCGGGAGGGCTCGAGACCCAGTACTTC.

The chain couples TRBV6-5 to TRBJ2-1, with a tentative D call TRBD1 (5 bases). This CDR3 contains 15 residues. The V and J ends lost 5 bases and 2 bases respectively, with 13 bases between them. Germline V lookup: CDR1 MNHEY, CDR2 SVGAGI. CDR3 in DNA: TGTGCCAGCAGTAGGGGCCAGCCCACCTACAATGAGCAGTTCTTC. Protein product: CASSRGQPTYNEQFF.

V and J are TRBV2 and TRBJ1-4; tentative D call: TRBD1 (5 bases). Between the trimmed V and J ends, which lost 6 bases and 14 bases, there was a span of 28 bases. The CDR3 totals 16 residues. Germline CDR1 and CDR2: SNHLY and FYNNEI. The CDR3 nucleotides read TGTGCCAGCAGGGGCCTTTACGCAGGGTGGGATAGATTTCTGTTTTTT. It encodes CASRGLYAGWDRFLFF.

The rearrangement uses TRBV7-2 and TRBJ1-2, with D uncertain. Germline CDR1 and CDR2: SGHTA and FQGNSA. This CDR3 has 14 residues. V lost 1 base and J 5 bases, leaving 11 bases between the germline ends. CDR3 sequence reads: CASSLDGEIYGYTF. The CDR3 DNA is TGTGCCAGCAGCTTAGACGGAGAAATTTATGGCTACACCTTC. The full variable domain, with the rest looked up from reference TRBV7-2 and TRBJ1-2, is GAGVSQSPSNKVTEKGKDVELRCDPISGHTALYWYRQSLGQGLEFLIYFQGNSAPDKSGLPSDRFSAERTGGSVSTLTIQRTQQEDSAVYLCASSLDGEIYGYTFGSGTRLTVV.